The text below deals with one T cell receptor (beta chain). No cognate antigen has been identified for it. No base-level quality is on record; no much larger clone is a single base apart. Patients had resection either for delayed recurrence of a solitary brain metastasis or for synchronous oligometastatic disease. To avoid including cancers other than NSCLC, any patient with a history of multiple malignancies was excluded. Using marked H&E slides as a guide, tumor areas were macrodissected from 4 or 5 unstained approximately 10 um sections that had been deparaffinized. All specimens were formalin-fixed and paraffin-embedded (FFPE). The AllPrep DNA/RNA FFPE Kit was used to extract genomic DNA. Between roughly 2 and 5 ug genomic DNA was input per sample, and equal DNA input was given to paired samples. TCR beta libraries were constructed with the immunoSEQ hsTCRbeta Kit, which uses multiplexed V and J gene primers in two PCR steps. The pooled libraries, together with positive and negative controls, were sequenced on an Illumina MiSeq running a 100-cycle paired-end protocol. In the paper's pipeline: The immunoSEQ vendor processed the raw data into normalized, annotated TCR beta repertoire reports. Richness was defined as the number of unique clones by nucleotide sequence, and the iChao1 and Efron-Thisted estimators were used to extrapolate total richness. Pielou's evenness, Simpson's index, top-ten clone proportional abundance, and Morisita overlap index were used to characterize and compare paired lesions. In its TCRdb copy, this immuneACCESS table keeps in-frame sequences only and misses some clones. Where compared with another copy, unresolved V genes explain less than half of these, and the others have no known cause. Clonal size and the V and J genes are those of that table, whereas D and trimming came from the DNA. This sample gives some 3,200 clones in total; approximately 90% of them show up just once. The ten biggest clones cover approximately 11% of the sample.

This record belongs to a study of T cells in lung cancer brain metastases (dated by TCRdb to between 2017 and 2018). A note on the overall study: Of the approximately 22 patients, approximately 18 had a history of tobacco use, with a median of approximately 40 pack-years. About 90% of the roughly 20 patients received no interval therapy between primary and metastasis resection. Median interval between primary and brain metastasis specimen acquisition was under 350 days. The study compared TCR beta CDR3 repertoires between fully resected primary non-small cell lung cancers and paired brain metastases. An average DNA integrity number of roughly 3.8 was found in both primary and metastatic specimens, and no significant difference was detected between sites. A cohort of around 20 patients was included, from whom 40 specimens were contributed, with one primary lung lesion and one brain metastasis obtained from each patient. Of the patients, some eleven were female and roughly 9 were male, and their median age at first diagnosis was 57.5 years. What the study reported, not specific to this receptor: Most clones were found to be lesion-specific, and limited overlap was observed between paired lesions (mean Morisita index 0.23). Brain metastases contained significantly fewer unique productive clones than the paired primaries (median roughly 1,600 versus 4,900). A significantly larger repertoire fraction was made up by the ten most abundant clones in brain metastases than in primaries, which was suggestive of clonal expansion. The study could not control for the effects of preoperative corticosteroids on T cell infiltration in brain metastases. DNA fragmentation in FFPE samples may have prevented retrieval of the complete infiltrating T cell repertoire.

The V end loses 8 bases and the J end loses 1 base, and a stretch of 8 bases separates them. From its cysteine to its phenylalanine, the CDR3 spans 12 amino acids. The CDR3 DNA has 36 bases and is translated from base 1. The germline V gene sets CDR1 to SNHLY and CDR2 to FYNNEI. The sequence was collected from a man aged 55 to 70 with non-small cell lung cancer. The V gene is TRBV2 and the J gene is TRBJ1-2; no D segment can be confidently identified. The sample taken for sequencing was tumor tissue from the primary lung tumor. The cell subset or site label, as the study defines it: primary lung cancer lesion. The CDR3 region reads CASRRNNYGYTF. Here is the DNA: TGTGCCAGCCGGAGGAATAACTATGGCTACACCTTC. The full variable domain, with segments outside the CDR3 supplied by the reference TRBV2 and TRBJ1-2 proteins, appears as EPEVTQTPSHQVTQMGQEVILRCVPISNHLYFYWYRQILGQKVEFLVSFYNNEISEKSEIFDDQFSVERPDGSNFTLKIRSTKLEDSAMYFCASRRNNYGYTFGSGTRLTVV.